The 4 T cell receptor beta chains given below trace back to one sample, sequenced in a study of cytotoxic CD8 clonotypes in ibrutinib-treated CLL. Method: immunoSEQ multiplex PCR; TCRdb's copy keeps in-frame clones and lacks some. Counted here are tens of thousands of clones, more than 60% occurring once; the ten biggest clones make up around 55%. The sample was PBMCs, taken after 24 months of ibrutinib treatment. These receptors were taken from a human donor with chronic lymphocytic leukemia.

This clone occurred a few times. This chain connects TRBV21-1 to TRBJ1-5; the table's D call, TRBD1, was not checked against the DNA. TRBV21-1 is an annotated pseudogene. CDR3 length equals 16 residues. The chain's CDR3 is CASSKEKGTGYQPQHF. The DNA for the CDR3 is TGTGCCAGCAGCAAAGAAAAGGGGACAGGGTATCAGCCCCAGCATTTT.

This clone has only a few counts. The chain links TRBV4-1 to TRBJ1-2; D remains unclear. Germline V gives CDR1 MGHRA, CDR2 YSYEKL. There are 14 residues in the CDR3. The ends were cut back, 0 bases at V and 2 bases at J, with 7 bases in the middle. CDR3 protein: CASSQESVNYGYTF. The CDR3 DNA sequence: TGCGCCAGCAGCCAAGAATCGGTGAACTATGGCTACACCTTC.

V and J are TRBV13 and TRBJ1-5, with D perhaps matching TRBD1 (5 bases). V lost 4 bases and J 3 bases, leaving 10 bases between the germline ends. Germline V gives CDR1 PRHDT, CDR2 FYEKMQ (reference sequence). This CDR3 has 14 residues. CDR3 nucleotides: TGTGCCAGCAGCTCAGGGACGGACAATCAGCCCCAGCATTTT. Amino acid sequence: CASSSGTDNQPQHF.

The chain links TRBV5-4 to TRBJ1-6, with no clear D. The CDR3 has 15 residues. Germline lookup yields CDR1 SGHNT and CDR2 YYREEE (reference sequence). Between the trimmed V and J ends, which lost 1 base and 7 bases, there was a span of 12 bases. The CDR3 sequence is CASSLTDAPNSPLHF. The DNA for the CDR3 is TGTGCCAGCAGCTTGACAGATGCACCGAATTCACCCCTCCACTTT.